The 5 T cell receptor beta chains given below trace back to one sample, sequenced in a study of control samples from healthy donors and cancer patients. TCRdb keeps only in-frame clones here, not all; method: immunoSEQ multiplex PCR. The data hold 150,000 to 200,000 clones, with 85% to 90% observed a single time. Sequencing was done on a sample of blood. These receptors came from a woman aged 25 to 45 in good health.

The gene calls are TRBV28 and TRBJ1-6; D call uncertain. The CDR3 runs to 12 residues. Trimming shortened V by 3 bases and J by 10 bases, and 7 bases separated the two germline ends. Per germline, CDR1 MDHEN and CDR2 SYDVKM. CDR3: CASSFGESPLHF. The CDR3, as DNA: TGTGCCAGCAGTTTTGGGGAATCACCCCTCCACTTT.

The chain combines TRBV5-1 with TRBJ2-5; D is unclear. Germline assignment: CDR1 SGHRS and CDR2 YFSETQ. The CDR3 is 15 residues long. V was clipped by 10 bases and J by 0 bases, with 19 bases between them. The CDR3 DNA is TGCGCCTGCCGGCGACCTTCCCCGTACCAAGAGACCCAGTACTTC. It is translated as CACRRPSPYQETQYF.

This CDR3 reads CASSQDELAGREGTQYF. CDR3 DNA: TGTGCCAGCAGCCAAGATGAGCTAGCGGGGCGAGAGGGGACCCAGTACTTC. This chain uses TRBV3-1 (or the pseudogene TRBV3-2) with TRBJ2-5, with 9 positions matching TRBD2. V lost 0 bases and J lost 7; bases outside the gene matches: 12. This CDR3 contains 17 residues. The V gene's germline CDR1 is LGHDT and CDR2 YNNKEL (reference sequence).

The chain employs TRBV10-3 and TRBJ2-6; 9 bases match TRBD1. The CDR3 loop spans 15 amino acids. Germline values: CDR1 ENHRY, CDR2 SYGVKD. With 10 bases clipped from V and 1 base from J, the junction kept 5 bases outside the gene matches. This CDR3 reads CATRDRASGANVLTF. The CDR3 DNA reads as TGTGCCACAAGGGACAGGGCTTCTGGGGCCAACGTCCTGACTTTC.

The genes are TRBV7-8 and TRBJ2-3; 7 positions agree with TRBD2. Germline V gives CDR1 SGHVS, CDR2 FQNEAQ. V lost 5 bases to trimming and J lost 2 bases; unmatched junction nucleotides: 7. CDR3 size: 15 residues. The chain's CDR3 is CASSGLRGNTDTQYF. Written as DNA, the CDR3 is TGTGCCAGCAGCGGGTTGCGGGGGAACACAGATACGCAGTATTTT.